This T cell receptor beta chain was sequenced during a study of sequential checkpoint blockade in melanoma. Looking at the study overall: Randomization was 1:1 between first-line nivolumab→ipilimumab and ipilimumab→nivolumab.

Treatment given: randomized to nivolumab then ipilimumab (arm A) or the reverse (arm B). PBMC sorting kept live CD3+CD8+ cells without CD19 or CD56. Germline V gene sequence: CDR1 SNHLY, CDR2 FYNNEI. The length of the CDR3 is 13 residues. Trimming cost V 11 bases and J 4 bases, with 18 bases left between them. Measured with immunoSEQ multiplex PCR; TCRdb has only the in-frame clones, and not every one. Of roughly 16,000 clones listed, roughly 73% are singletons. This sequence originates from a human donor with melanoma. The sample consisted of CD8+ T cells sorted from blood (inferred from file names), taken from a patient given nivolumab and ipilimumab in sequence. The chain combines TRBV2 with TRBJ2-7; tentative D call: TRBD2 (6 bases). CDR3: CASRLDLGYEQYV. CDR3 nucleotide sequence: TGTGCCTCACGACTAGATCTGGGGTACGAGCAGTACGTC.